This TCR beta chain was sequenced during a study of blood T cell repertoires in COVID-19. Looking at the study overall: Sites across the United States, Italy and Spain contributed samples from acute and convalescent COVID-19.

Patients at the Seattle site were enrolled during active infection and followed longitudinally. In the authors' workflow: Reference gene primer amplification gave nucleated cell count estimates. Produced via immunoSEQ multiplex PCR; TCRdb's table is partial and in-frame only. The DNA gave D and trimming, while V, J and clone size come from that table. The table lists about 250,000 clones, about 91% of them singletons. From germline, CDR1 is SEHNR and CDR2 FQNEAQ (reference sequence). J gave up 3 bases and V 4 bases, and 11 bases lay outside the gene matches. The CDR3 length is 18 residues. This clone has a single count.

Sequenced material: peripheral blood. The chain employs TRBV7-9 and TRBJ2-5, with 13 bases aligning to TRBD2. The TCR originated in a woman aged 25 to 45 with COVID-19, enrolled during active disease. The CDR3 sequence: CASSYGTSGTRGKETQYF. The CDR3 DNA is TGTGCCAGCAGCTACGGGACTAGCGGGACGCGGGGCAAAGAGACCCAGTACTTC.